This T cell receptor beta chain was captured by sequencing in a study of T cell responses to AZD1222 COVID-19 vaccine. About the study: Whether given at about 4 or about 12 weeks, second doses were pooled. Findings of the study overall: Most donors were white British and more were female, and clonal diversity was possibly underestimated. Samples come after the peak T cell response, not at day 14.

Clones were read by immunoSEQ multiplex PCR, and TCRdb kept only the in-frame ones, dropping some. The data hold about 110,000 clones, with under 95% observed a single time. Comment on this clone: Its antigen is not known.

Germline V CDR1 and CDR2: LGHNT, FRNRAP. CDR3 length: 15 amino acids. The ends were cut back, 7 bases at V and 4 bases at J, with 17 bases in the middle. The TCR originated in an adult in good health. Sequenced here: peripheral blood, sampled on day 0 of AZD1222 vaccination. This chain links TRBV12-5 with TRBJ2-1; perhaps TRBD1 as D (8 bases). CDR3 DNA sequence: TGTGCTAGTGAGAGCGGGACAGGCCCTTACAATGAGCAGTTCTTC. This sequence encodes CASESGTGPYNEQFF.